Listed below are T cell receptor beta chains from one sample, sequenced in a study of neoadjuvant anti-PD-1 for oral cavity cancer. Sequencing used immunoSEQ multiplex PCR; TCRdb keeps in-frame clones, though not all of them. The profile covers tens of thousands of clones, with around 85% appearing a single time and just over 2.5% taken by the ten largest. The sample here was PBMCs, taken before nivolumab (anti-PD-1) treatment. The receptors shown here come from a person between 40 and 79 years old with oral cavity squamous cell carcinoma. CDR3s include the opening cysteine and the closing phenylalanine or tryptophan. A D gene is named only where the DNA matches it firmly. Some rows mark clone size as missing; the rest say once, few, many or name a class of expanded clone.

d_call | j_call | clone_size | v_call | cdr3_aa | cdr3_nt
- | TRBJ1-1 | few | TRBV6-6 | CASRPDSRGTEAFF | TGTGCCAGCAGACCTGACAGCCGAGGAACTGAAGCTTTCTTT
- | TRBJ2-7 | once | TRBV11-2 | CASSLAGKIYEQYF | TGTGCCAGCAGCTTAGCGGGCAAAATCTACGAGCAGTACTTC
- | TRBJ1-2 | few | TRBV7-8 | CASSLMEGGGYTF | TGTGCCAGCAGCTTAATGGAGGGTGGTGGCTACACCTTC
- | TRBJ1-3 | once | TRBV7-9 | CASSLLGWDPKEGNTIYF | TGTGCCAGCAGCTTATTAGGGTGGGACCCGAAGGAGGGAAACACCATATATTTT
- | TRBJ1-5 | - | TRBV2 | CASRSPRGGNQPQHF | TGTGCCAGCAGGTCCCCTCGGGGTGGCAATCAGCCCCAGCATTTT
- | TRBJ1-2 | - | TRBV25-1 | CASSEWEGQDYGYTF | TGTGCCAGCAGTGAATGGGAGGGGCAGGACTATGGCTACACCTTC
TRBD2 | TRBJ2-1 | - | TRBV28 | CASSPVAGGRVNEQFF | TGTGCCAGCAGTCCAGTAGCGGGAGGACGGGTGAATGAGCAGTTCTTC
- | TRBJ1-5 | few | TRBV19 | CASSPAVNQPQHF | TGTGCCAGTAGTCCCGCAGTAAATCAGCCCCAGCATTTT
TRBD1 | TRBJ1-1 | - | TRBV19 | CASTSPGRDRGLNTEAFF | TGTGCCAGTACCTCCCCCGGGCGGGACAGGGGTTTGAACACTGAAGCTTTCTTT
- | TRBJ2-2 | medium-sized | TRBV6-4 | CASSQDGELFF | TGTGCCAGCAGTCAAGACGGGGAGCTGTTTTTT
- | TRBJ1-6 | few | TRBV9 | CASSRGSGQNSPLHF | TGTGCCAGCAGCCGGGGGAGCGGGCAGAATTCACCCCTCCACTTT
- | TRBJ2-1 | once | TRBV7-3 | CASSTTRDNEQFF | TGTGCCAGCAGCACCACTAGAGACAATGAGCAGTTCTTC
- | TRBJ1-1 | - | TRBV14 | CASSQDRAGFWRAEAFF | TGTGCCAGCAGCCAAGATAGGGCGGGGTTCTGGAGGGCTGAAGCTTTCTTT
- | TRBJ1-1 | - | TRBV19 | CASLGPGKLTEAFF | TGTGCCAGTTTGGGCCCAGGGAAGTTGACTGAAGCTTTCTTT
- | TRBJ2-2 | - | TRBV5-4 | CASSLDGELFF | TGTGCCAGCAGCTTGGATGGGGAGCTGTTTTTT
- | TRBJ2-3 | - | TRBV5-4 | CASSRTASTDTQYF | TGTGCCAGCAGCCGGACAGCCAGCACAGATACGCAGTATTTT
- | TRBJ1-2 | - | TRBV25-1 | CASSGQLTAYGYTF | TGTGCCAGCAGTGGGCAGCTAACTGCCTATGGCTACACCTTC
- | TRBJ1-4 | - | TRBV19 | CASSIAGEKLFF | TGTGCCAGTAGTATTGCCGGGGAAAAACTGTTTTTT
- | TRBJ2-3 | - | TRBV7-2 | CASSLEDTQYF | TGTGCCAGCAGCTTAGAAGATACGCAGTATTTT
- | TRBJ2-7 | once | TRBV29-1 | CSVALTGEAGEQYF | TGCAGCGTGGCCCTCACGGGGGAAGCGGGCGAGCAGTACTTC
- | TRBJ1-1 | - | TRBV7-9 | CASSYGQNTEAFF | TGTGCCAGCAGCTATGGGCAGAACACTGAAGCTTTCTTT
- | TRBJ1-1 | - | TRBV2 | CASEGQGSTEAFF | TGTGCCAGTGAGGGCCAGGGCAGCACTGAAGCTTTCTTT
- | TRBJ1-3 | - | TRBV5-6 | CAFQRGIYSGNTIYF | TGTGCGTTCCAAAGAGGCATCTACTCTGGAAACACCATATATTTT
TRBD1 | TRBJ2-3 | - | TRBV5-1 | CASSLGDRGPLGTDTQYF | TGCGCCAGCAGCTTGGGGGACAGGGGGCCGCTAGGGACAGATACGCAGTATTTT
- | TRBJ1-6 | - | TRBV28 | CASISGPHNSPLHF | TGTGCCAGCATTTCCGGGCCCCATAATTCACCCCTCCACTTT
- | TRBJ1-1 | - | TRBV11-2 | CASGRGQGNTEAFF | TGTGCCAGCGGGCGGGGGCAGGGGAACACTGAAGCTTTCTTT
- | TRBJ2-2 | - | TRBV5-6 | CASSFSRGADTGELFF | TGTGCCAGCAGCTTTAGTCGGGGGGCCGACACCGGGGAGCTGTTTTTT
- | TRBJ2-7 | - | TRBV10-3 | CAIRDTSYEQYF | TGTGCCATCAGGGACACGTCTTACGAGCAGTACTTC
- | TRBJ1-2 | - | TRBV14 | CASSPGRSYGYTF | TGTGCCAGCAGCCCGGGCCGTTCCTATGGCTACACCTTC
TRBD2 | TRBJ2-3 | - | TRBV9 | CASSVGLLAGLADTQYF | TGTGCCAGCAGCGTAGGTCTCTTAGCGGGGTTAGCAGATACGCAGTATTTT
- | TRBJ2-1 | - | TRBV5-1 | CASNYGGRGIEQFF | TGCGCCAGCAATTACGGGGGGCGAGGAATTGAGCAGTTCTTC
TRBD1 | TRBJ1-1 | - | TRBV5-4 | CASSFDRAGMNTEAFF | TGTGCCAGCAGCTTTGACAGGGCGGGAATGAACACTGAAGCTTTCTTT
- | TRBJ2-5 | few | TRBV6-1 | CASSPSLERETQYF | TGTGCCAGCAGTCCCTCCCTGGAGAGGGAGACCCAGTACTTC
- | TRBJ2-2 | - | TRBV5-1 | CASSSIPAFSLEGKTGELFF | TGCGCCAGCAGCTCGATCCCGGCCTTCTCCCTTGAGGGAAAAACCGGGGAGCTGTTTTTT
- | TRBJ2-3 | - | TRBV5-4 | CASSPDTSTDTQYF | TGTGCCAGCAGTCCGGACACTAGCACAGATACGCAGTATTTT
- | TRBJ2-3 | - | TRBV5-1 | CASSLAPGAVDTQYF | TGCGCCAGCAGCCTGGCTCCGGGGGCTGTAGATACGCAGTATTTT
- | TRBJ1-1 | - | TRBV6-5 | CASGSWGANTEAFF | TGTGCCAGCGGGTCGTGGGGAGCGAACACTGAAGCTTTCTTT
- | TRBJ1-4 | - | TRBV7-2 | CASSLAQTDRREKLFF | TGTGCCAGCAGCTTAGCCCAGACAGACCGCCGTGAAAAACTGTTTTTT
- | TRBJ1-6 | once | TRBV7-3 | CASRRENSPLHF | TGTGCCAGCAGAAGAGAAAATTCACCCCTCCACTTT
TRBD2 | TRBJ2-6 | medium-sized | TRBV11-3 | CASSSSGSSSGANVLTF | TGTGCCAGCAGCAGTAGCGGGTCAAGCTCTGGGGCCAACGTCCTGACTTTC
- | TRBJ2-3 | - | TRBV2 | CASRDRTYTQYF | TGTGCCAGCCGGGACCGAACGTATACGCAGTATTTT
TRBD1 | TRBJ2-2 | - | TRBV4-1 | CASRGQGRTGELFF | TGCGCCAGCAGAGGACAGGGGCGGACCGGGGAGCTGTTTTTT
- | TRBJ2-2 | - | TRBV7-2 | CASSLAPSTGELFF | TGTGCCAGCAGCTTAGCCCCTAGCACCGGGGAGCTGTTTTTT
TRBD2 | TRBJ2-3 | - | TRBV7-2 | CASSSRLAGGSDTQYF | TGTGCCAGCAGCTCCCGACTAGCGGGTGGTTCGGATACGCAGTATTTT
- | TRBJ2-5 | - | TRBV5-8 | CASSLGKSYETQYF | TGTGCCAGCAGCTTGGGGAAGTCCTATGAGACCCAGTACTTC
- | TRBJ1-2 | - | TRBV28 | CASSPPQGWDTYGYTF | TGTGCCAGCAGTCCACCCCAAGGATGGGATACTTATGGCTACACCTTC
- | TRBJ1-1 | - | TRBV11-2 | CASSPTGTLATEAFF | TGTGCCAGCAGCCCAACCGGGACCCTGGCCACTGAAGCTTTCTTT
- | TRBJ1-3 | - | TRBV4-1 | CASSQDSGSRGNTIYF | TGCGCCAGCAGCCAAGATTCGGGAAGTAGAGGAAACACCATATATTTT
- | TRBJ2-5 | - | TRBV5-4 | CAFFRDPTETQYF | TGTGCCTTTTTTCGGGACCCTACGGAGACCCAGTACTTC
- | TRBJ1-5 | few | TRBV7-3 | CASSSSGGEGPQHF | TGTGCCAGCAGCTCATCGGGGGGCGAGGGGCCCCAGCATTTT
- | TRBJ1-5 | - | TRBV5-8 | CASSLVGVSNQPQHF | TGTGCCAGCAGCTTGGTAGGGGTTAGCAATCAGCCCCAGCATTTT
- | TRBJ2-1 | once | TRBV4-1 | CASSQILTVRMIISSYNEQFF | TGCGCCAGCAGCCAAATACTTACGGTACGGATGATCATCAGCTCCTACAATGAGCAGTTCTTC
- | TRBJ2-1 | - | TRBV29-1 | CSVVVGVGNEQFF | TGCAGCGTTGTTGTGGGAGTCGGAAATGAGCAGTTCTTC
TRBD1 | TRBJ1-2 | once | TRBV6-1 | CASSGGGQLKWGYTF | TGTGCCAGCAGTGGGGGGGGACAGTTAAAGTGGGGCTACACCTTC
- | TRBJ2-6 | once | TRBV11-3 | CASSPSHSGANVLTF | TGTGCCAGCAGCCCCTCACACTCTGGGGCCAACGTCCTGACTTTC
TRBD1 | TRBJ1-4 | once | TRBV19 | CASSIGLQGMGEKLFF | TGTGCCAGTAGTATAGGATTACAGGGGATGGGTGAAAAACTGTTTTTT
TRBD1 | TRBJ2-5 | - | TRBV15 | CATSRGGQGETQYF | TGTGCCACCAGCAGAGGTGGACAGGGGGAGACCCAGTACTTC